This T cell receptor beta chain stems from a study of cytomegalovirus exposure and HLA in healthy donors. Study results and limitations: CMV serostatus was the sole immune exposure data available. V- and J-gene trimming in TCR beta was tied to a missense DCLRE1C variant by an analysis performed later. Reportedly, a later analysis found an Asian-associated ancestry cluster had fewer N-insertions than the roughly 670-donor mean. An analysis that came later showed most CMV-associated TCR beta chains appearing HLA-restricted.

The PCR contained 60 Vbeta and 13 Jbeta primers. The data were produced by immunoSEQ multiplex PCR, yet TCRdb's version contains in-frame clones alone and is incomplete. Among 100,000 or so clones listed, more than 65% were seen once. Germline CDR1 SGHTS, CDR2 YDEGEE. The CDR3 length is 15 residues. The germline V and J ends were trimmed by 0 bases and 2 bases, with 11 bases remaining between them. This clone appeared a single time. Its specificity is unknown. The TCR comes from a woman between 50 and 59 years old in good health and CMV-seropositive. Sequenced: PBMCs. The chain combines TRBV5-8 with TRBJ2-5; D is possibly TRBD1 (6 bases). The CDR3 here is CASSLAGTRQETQYF. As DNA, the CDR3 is TGTGCCAGCAGCTTGGCCGGGACACGGCAAGAGACCCAGTACTTC. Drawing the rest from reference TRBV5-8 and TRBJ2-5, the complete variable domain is EAGVTQSPTHLIKTRGQQATLRCSPISGHTSVYWYQQALGLGLQFLLWYDEGEERNRGNFPPRFSGRQFPNYSSELNVNALELEDSALYLCASSLAGTRQETQYFGPGTRLLVL.